A single sample gave rise to the 10 T cell receptor beta chains below, sequenced in a study of beta chain features in type 1 diabetes. Findings and limits, study-wide: In all four CD4+ subsets, TCRB CDR3 length was significantly, moderately reduced in type 1 diabetes.

Investigators reverse transcribed all isolated RNA, so they sequenced expressed TCRB transcripts. Sequencing was performed with immunoSEQ multiplex PCR; in TCRdb, only in-frame clones are kept and a portion is missing. The repertoire consists of some 290,000 clones, with around 25% occurring once and the leading ten covering around 0.012%. Their recognized antigens are unknown. Sequencing was done on a sample of naive CD4+ T cells from blood. These receptors all come from a young woman with type 1 diabetes.

The chain joins TRBV18 to TRBJ2-5, with D perhaps matching TRBD2 (6 bases). Germline-derived CDR1 and CDR2 are KGHSH and LQKENI. V was clipped by 6 bases and J by 4 bases, with 12 bases between them. The CDR3 covers 13 residues. In nucleotides, the CDR3 is TGTGCCAGCTCCGACGGAGGGACAGAGACCCAGTACTTC. Translating it yields CASSDGGTETQYF.

This clone has only a few counts. Other DNA sequences of this sample code for an identical CDR3. The rearrangement links TRBV5-1 to TRBJ1-2; D perhaps matches TRBD1 (5 bases). CDR1 SGHRS and CDR2 YFSETQ come from the germline V gene. V lost 2 bases, J lost 2 bases, and 7 bases lay in between. This CDR3 contains 13 residues. The CDR3 coding sequence is TGCGCCAGCAGCTTAGACAGAAACTATGGCTACACCTTC. Protein: CASSLDRNYGYTF.

The V gene is TRBV19, the J gene TRBJ2-3; 9 bases are a match to TRBD1. This CDR3 comprises 12 residues. Germline V gene lookup returns CDR1 LNHDA and CDR2 SQIVND (reference sequence). V trimming: 6 bases; J trimming: 14 bases; junction bases outside the gene matches: 9. In DNA form, the CDR3 reads TGTGCCAGTAGCGAGGGGACAGGGAGGGGGTATTTT. Its translation: CASSEGTGRGYF.

In this sample, this clone turned up a few times. V is TRBV30 and J is TRBJ2-3; the D gene is possibly TRBD2 (5 bases). Germline lookup yields CDR1 GTSNPN and CDR2 SVGIG (reference sequence). The CDR3 spans 15 residues. V was shortened by 5 bases and J by 5 bases, with 20 bases between the two germline ends. CDR3 loop: CAWSGLSRVEDTQYF. For the CDR3, the DNA is TGTGCCTGGTCTGGACTGTCGAGGGTTGAAGATACGCAGTATTTT.

This chain links TRBV9 with TRBJ2-3; tentatively, D is TRBD2 (5 bases). Trimming removed 4 bases from V and 0 bases from J, with 15 bases in between. The CDR3 loop spans 16 amino acids. The germline CDR1 and CDR2 sequences are SGDLS and YYNGEE. The CDR3 loop is CASSSPQRKSTDTQYF. CDR3 in DNA: TGTGCCAGCAGCTCCCCTCAGCGGAAGAGCACAGATACGCAGTATTTT.

The chain couples TRBV5-1 to TRBJ2-1; weak D call: TRBD2 (6 bases). V was trimmed by 0 bases and J by 4 bases, leaving 14 bases between them. The germline V gene encodes CDR1 SGHRS and CDR2 YFSETQ. The CDR3 spans 16 residues. CDR3 nucleotide sequence: TGCGCCAGCAGCTTGGTCGCGGGGACCCCTTACAATGAGCAGTTCTTC. Amino acid sequence: CASSLVAGTPYNEQFF.

The genes are TRBV5-1 and TRBJ2-7, with TRBD2 identical over 9 bases. This CDR3 has 13 amino acids. V dropped 5 bases and J dropped 5; count of bases not matched to a gene: 5. CDR1 SGHRS and CDR2 YFSETQ come from the germline V gene. In nucleotides, the CDR3 is TGCGCCAGCAGTTTAGCGGGAGAGGACGAGCAGTACTTC. Protein: CASSLAGEDEQYF. The full variable domain, with the rest looked up from reference TRBV5-1 and TRBJ2-7, is KAGVTQTPRYLIKTRGQQVTLSCSPISGHRSVSWYQQTPGQGLQFLFEYFSETQRNKGNFPGRFSGRQFSNSRSEMNVSTLELGDSALYLCASSLAGEDEQYFGPGTRLTVT.

V usage is TRBV29-1 and J usage is TRBJ1-2, with D perhaps matching TRBD1 (6 bases). Between the trimmed V and J ends, which lost 0 bases and 4 bases, there was a span of 15 bases. This CDR3 spans 15 amino acids. The germline V gene encodes CDR1 SQVTM and CDR2 ANQGSEA. The CDR3 loop is CSVEEQNGQPYGYTF. In DNA, the CDR3 is TGCAGCGTTGAAGAGCAGAACGGACAGCCCTATGGCTACACCTTC.

This clone was counted between two and nine times. The chain combines TRBV21-1 with TRBJ1-2. TRBV21-1 is a known pseudogene. The CDR3 totals 15 residues. The CDR3 coding sequence is TGTGCCAGCAGCAAAACCCGAGAGGAGAGCTATGGCTACACCTTC. Its protein product is CASSKTREESYGYTF.

This clone was seen a few times. J is TRBJ2-1 and V is TRBV7-8, with 7 bases aligning to TRBD2. Per the germline V gene, CDR1 is SGHVS and CDR2 is FQNEAQ. The CDR3 loop spans 17 amino acids. Trimming at V came to 5 bases and at J to 0 bases, leaving 10 bases not matched to a gene. The chain's CDR3 is CASSPGGAGSSYNEQFF. CDR3 nucleotides: TGTGCCAGCAGCCCGGGTGGAGCGGGGAGCTCCTACAATGAGCAGTTCTTC.